The 10 T cell receptor beta chains below all came from one sample that was sequenced in a study of blood T cell repertoires in COVID-19. Method: immunoSEQ multiplex PCR; TCRdb's copy keeps in-frame clones and lacks some. The data show roughly 320,000 clones, approximately 90% seen once. Sequenced: peripheral blood. These TCRs come from a woman in her forties or fifties with COVID-19, enrolled during active disease.

The chain joins TRBV11-2 to TRBJ1-2; 7 bases align to TRBD1. Germline V lookup: CDR1 SGHAT, CDR2 FQNNGV. V was clipped by 4 bases and J by 4 bases; unmatched bases: 6. This CDR3 region has 14 residues. In nucleotides, the CDR3 is TGTGCCAGCAGCTCTACCGGGACAGCCTATGGCTACACCTTC. Its translation is CASSSTGTAYGYTF.

A remark on this clone: One end of the junction is discordant with germline, which a read error may explain. V usage is TRBV5-1 and J usage is TRBJ1-4, with D unclear. This CDR3 is built from 13 residues. In germline, CDR1 is SGHRS, CDR2 YFSETQ. The CDR3 region is CASSLYQAGVVSF. The CDR3 DNA sequence: TGCGCCAGCAGCCTGTACCAAGCAGGTGTGGTCTCTTTT.

The count of this clone is one. The CDR3 region is CASSLAGGANYGYTF. As DNA, the CDR3 is TGTGCCAGCAGCTTGGCCGGCGGGGCTAACTATGGCTACACCTTC. V gene TRBV5-4 combines with J gene TRBJ1-2; D gene unclear. The CDR3 loop spans 15 amino acids. V lost 0 bases and J lost 0, with 9 bases in between. The germline CDR1 and CDR2 sequences are SGHNT and YYREEE (reference sequence).

Here the CDR3 DNA reads TGTGCCAGCAGCGTAACCCCTCGGGGGAGCTCCTACAATGAGCAGTTCTTC. Protein sequence: CASSVTPRGSSYNEQFF. The chain recombines TRBV9 with TRBJ2-1; a weak D match, TRBD2 (6 bases). V lost 1 base, J lost 0 bases, and 14 bases lay in between. This CDR3 spans 17 amino acids. Germline CDR1 reads SGDLS; CDR2 reads YYNGEE. Supplemented by reference TRBV9 and TRBJ2-1, the full variable domain reads DSGVTQTPKHLITATGQRVTLRCSPRSGDLSVYWYQQSLDQGLQFLIQYYNGEERAKGNILERFSAQQFPDLHSELNLSSLELGDSALYFCASSVTPRGSSYNEQFFGPGTRLTVL.

This clone was observed at least ten times. This chain links TRBV28 with TRBJ1-5; 8 bases align to TRBD1. The germline V gene encodes CDR1 MDHEN and CDR2 SYDVKM. V shed 4 bases, J shed 5 bases, and the junction held 10 bases outside the gene matches. CDR3 length: 16 amino acids. CDR3 nucleotides: TGTGCCAGCAGTTCTAGACGCAGGGGGCTGGATCAGCCCCAGCATTTT. It specifies CASSSRRRGLDQPQHF.

This clone appeared once. V is TRBV3-1 (or the pseudogene TRBV3-2) and J is TRBJ2-1; 12 bases match TRBD2. V shed 1 base, J shed 9 bases, and the junction held 4 bases outside the gene matches. This CDR3 has 15 residues. Germline V gene sequence: CDR1 LGHDT, CDR2 YNNKEL (reference sequence). As DNA, the CDR3 is TGTGCCAGCAGCCAAGGACTAGCGGGAGTCGGTGAGCAGTTCTTC. Its translation: CASSQGLAGVGEQFF.

CDR3 DNA sequence: TGTGCCAGCAGCCCCGGACAGGGATATCAACCTGAAGCTTTCTTT. Translated: CASSPGQGYQPEAFF. The chain employs TRBV27 and TRBJ1-1; the match to TRBD1 covers 8 bases. The V and J ends lost 6 bases and 6 bases, in that order; junction bases with no gene match: 12. CDR1 MNHEY and CDR2 SMNVEV come from the germline V gene (reference sequence). The CDR3 runs 15 residues.

This clone appeared a single time. This rearrangement joins TRBV9 to TRBJ2-7, with no clear D. Germline-derived CDR1 and CDR2 are SGDLS and YYNGEE. The CDR3 totals 15 residues. The V and J ends lost 2 bases and 6 bases respectively, with 18 bases between them. DNA of the CDR3: TGTGCCAGCAGCGTCGCAGGTCCCCTGAAGGCCGAGCAGTACTTC. It is translated as CASSVAGPLKAEQYF. Complete variable domain (other parts from reference TRBV9 and TRBJ2-7): DSGVTQTPKHLITATGQRVTLRCSPRSGDLSVYWYQQSLDQGLQFLIQYYNGEERAKGNILERFSAQQFPDLHSELNLSSLELGDSALYFCASSVAGPLKAEQYFGPGTRLTVT.

This clone is a singleton in its sample. This chain links TRBV19 with TRBJ2-7, with 10 bases identical to TRBD2. Germline loops: CDR1 LNHDA, CDR2 SQIVND (reference sequence). V shed 4 bases, J shed 2 bases, and the junction held 5 bases outside the gene matches. The CDR3 contains 15 residues. CDR3 amino acids: CASSRTLAGPYEQYF. DNA of the CDR3: TGTGCCAGTAGTAGGACACTAGCGGGACCCTACGAGCAGTACTTC.

This chain uses TRBV11-2 with TRBJ2-7; D unclear. CDR3 length: 14 residues. CDR1 and CDR2 from the germline V gene are SGHAT and FQNNGV. V was trimmed by 1 base and J by 2 bases, leaving 9 bases between them. As DNA, the CDR3 is TGTGCCAGCAGCTTAGTAAACAGAGCCTACGAGCAGTACTTC. Its protein product is CASSLVNRAYEQYF. Full variable domain (missing parts from reference TRBV11-2 and TRBJ2-7): EAGVAQSPRYKIIEKRQSVAFWCNPISGHATLYWYQQILGQGPKLLIQFQNNGVVDDSQLPKDRFSAERLKGVDSTLKIQPAKLEDSAVYLCASSLVNRAYEQYFGPGTRLTVT.